This T cell receptor beta chain was recorded in a study of T cell repertoires in cytomegalovirus infection. MiXCR, run by TCRdb on the reads, gives a single entry per CDR3 protein. The sample yields about 830,000 distinct CDR3 sequences, approximately 30% seen once. As concerns this clonotype: Its matching antigen is unknown.

The specimen comprised cultured CD8+ T cells from PBMCs, sampled from culture after CMV antigen stimulation. This TCR was recovered from a human donor in good health (CMV status not recorded). Some clones in this sample may be carry-over from other donors' samples.

The CDR3 reads CASTGGERAYNEQFF. The CDR3 coding sequence is TGTGCCAGCACCGGGGGGGAGCGTGCCTACAATGAGCAGTTCTTC. V is TRBV4-2 and J is TRBJ2-1; 8 nucleotides agree with TRBD2. The CDR3 length is 15 residues. V lost 7 bases, J lost 2 bases, and 7 bases stayed unmatched. Germline CDR1 reads LGHNA; CDR2 reads YNFKEQ.